A selection of T cell receptor beta chains follows, all from one sample in a study of cytomegalovirus exposure and HLA in healthy donors. TCRdb's table, derived via immunoSEQ multiplex PCR, lists solely in-frame clones and lacks some. The sample yields 200,000 or so clones, approximately 80% seen once. Sequencing was carried out using PBMCs. All receptors come from a woman between 25 and 40 years old in good health and CMV-seropositive. CDR3s include the opening cysteine and the closing phenylalanine or tryptophan. Fields, in order: clone size, J gene, V gene, D gene, CDR3 protein, CDR3 DNA. The D gene is left open where the match is weak. Some rows have no size entry. The others give once, few or many, or a class for an expanded clone.

clone size: NA
J gene: TRBJ1-5
V gene: TRBV2
D gene: NA
CDR3 protein: CASSDSGSGVNQPQHF
CDR3 DNA: TGTGCCAGCAGTGATTCAGGTTCGGGGGTCAATCAGCCCCAGCATTTT

clone size: NA
J gene: TRBJ1-1
V gene: TRBV13
D gene: NA
CDR3 protein: CASSLIPGWGNTEAFF
CDR3 DNA: TGTGCCAGCAGCTTAATACCAGGGTGGGGGAACACTGAAGCTTTCTTT

clone size: NA
J gene: TRBJ2-3
V gene: TRBV5-1
D gene: TRBD2
CDR3 protein: CASSLGPLRGRASDTQYF
CDR3 DNA: TGCGCCAGCAGCTTGGGACCGCTACGGGGGAGGGCCTCAGATACGCAGTATTTT

clone size: NA
J gene: TRBJ2-7
V gene: TRBV19
D gene: TRBD1
CDR3 protein: CASKPTGVLYEQYF
CDR3 DNA: TGTGCCAGTAAACCTACAGGGGTCCTCTACGAGCAGTACTTC

clone size: NA
J gene: TRBJ2-1
V gene: TRBV9
D gene: NA
CDR3 protein: CASSNLESRDEQFF
CDR3 DNA: TGTGCCAGCAGCAATCTCGAAAGCAGGGATGAGCAGTTCTTC

clone size: NA
J gene: TRBJ2-5
V gene: TRBV6-6
D gene: NA
CDR3 protein: CASSFPTGLLMSQYF
CDR3 DNA: TGTGCCAGCAGTTTCCCCACGGGACTGCTAATGTCCCAGTACTTC

clone size: few
J gene: TRBJ1-1
V gene: TRBV6-1
D gene: NA
CDR3 protein: CASSEARRDTEAFF
CDR3 DNA: TGTGCCAGCAGTGAAGCTCGACGGGACACTGAAGCTTTCTTT

clone size: NA
J gene: TRBJ2-5
V gene: TRBV7-9
D gene: NA
CDR3 protein: CASSLGLSETQYF
CDR3 DNA: TGTGCCAGCAGCTTAGGACTATCGGAGACCCAGTACTTC

clone size: NA
J gene: TRBJ1-1
V gene: TRBV19
D gene: NA
CDR3 protein: CASSTAPGGTNTEAFF
CDR3 DNA: TGTGCCAGTAGTACCGCCCCGGGAGGGACGAACACTGAAGCTTTCTTT

clone size: NA
J gene: TRBJ2-7
V gene: TRBV6-8
D gene: NA
CDR3 protein: CASPAGEQYF
CDR3 DNA: TGTGCCAGCCCCGCAGGCGAGCAGTACTTC

clone size: NA
J gene: TRBJ2-7
V gene: TRBV6-1
D gene: NA
CDR3 protein: CASSEWQATYEQYF
CDR3 DNA: TGTGCCAGCAGTGAATGGCAGGCCACCTACGAGCAGTACTTC

clone size: NA
J gene: TRBJ1-3
V gene: TRBV2
D gene: NA
CDR3 protein: CASSAAQGSGNTIYF
CDR3 DNA: TGTGCCAGCAGTGCAGCTCAGGGCTCTGGAAACACCATATATTTT

clone size: NA
J gene: TRBJ2-6
V gene: TRBV2
D gene: NA
CDR3 protein: CASVSGGSGANVLTF
CDR3 DNA: TGTGCCAGCGTTTCGGGTGGCTCTGGGGCCAACGTCCTGACTTTC